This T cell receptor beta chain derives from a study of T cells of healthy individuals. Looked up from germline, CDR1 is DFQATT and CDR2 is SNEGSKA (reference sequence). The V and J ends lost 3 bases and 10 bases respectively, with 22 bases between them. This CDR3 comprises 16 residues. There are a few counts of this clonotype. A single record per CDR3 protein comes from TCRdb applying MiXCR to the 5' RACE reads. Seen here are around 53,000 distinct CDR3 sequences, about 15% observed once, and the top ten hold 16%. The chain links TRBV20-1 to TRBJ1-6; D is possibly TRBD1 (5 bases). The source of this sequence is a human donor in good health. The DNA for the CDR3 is TGCAGTGCTAGTTGGTCTTGGGGCAGGTTTAGGTCACCCCTCCACTTT. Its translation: CSASWSWGRFRSPLHF.